The clone carrying this TCR beta chain was counted at least ten times. Its antigen is not known. Stated time point: blood at routine non-recurrence follow-up after resection. Unsorted tumor, nontumor lung tissue or cryopreserved PBMC supplied the whole RNA. TCRdb fed the 5' RACE reads into MiXCR, producing one record per CDR3 protein. The table lists 110,000 or so distinct CDR3 sequences, 9.5% to 14% of them singletons. These data belong to a study of spatial heterogeneity in lung cancer. As for the study in general: Available follow-up PBMC samples, collected a median of about two years post-resection, were sequenced. The average count in raw reads for each unique TCR and UMI combination exceeded eight appearances. Study conclusions and caveats: Relative to follow-up, resection was when ubiquitous expanded tumor TCRs appeared more in blood.

This CDR3 contains 16 residues. Trimming took off 2 bases at V and 0 bases at J, with 8 bases between the two ends. Germline CDR1 reads MNHEY; CDR2 reads SVGAGI. This clonotype was sampled from a female donor with early-stage non-small cell lung cancer. Sample: PBMCs, taken at follow-up. The chain is built from TRBV6-5 and TRBJ2-6; D not resolved. Here the CDR3 reads CASSYTQFSGANVLTF. The CDR3 nucleotides read TGTGCCAGCAGTTACACACAGTTCTCTGGGGCCAACGTCCTGACTTTC.